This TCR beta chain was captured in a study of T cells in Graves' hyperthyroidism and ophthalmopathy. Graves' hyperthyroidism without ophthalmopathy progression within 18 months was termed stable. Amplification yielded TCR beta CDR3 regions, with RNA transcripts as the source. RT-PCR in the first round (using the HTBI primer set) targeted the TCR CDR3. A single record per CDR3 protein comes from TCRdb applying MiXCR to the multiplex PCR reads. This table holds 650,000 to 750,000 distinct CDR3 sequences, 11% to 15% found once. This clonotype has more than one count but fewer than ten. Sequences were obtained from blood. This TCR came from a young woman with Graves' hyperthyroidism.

This chain's CDR3 is CASSPSGLAGGLRDLNEQFF. The CDR3 DNA is TGCGCCAGCAGCCCCTCCGGGCTAGCGGGAGGCCTGAGAGATCTGAATGAGCAGTTCTTC. The V and J genes are TRBV5-1 and TRBJ2-1; 11 bases are a match to TRBD2. The CDR3 has 20 residues. Germline assignment: CDR1 SGHRS and CDR2 YFSETQ. The V and J ends lost 4 bases and 7 bases, in that order; junction bases with no gene match: 22.